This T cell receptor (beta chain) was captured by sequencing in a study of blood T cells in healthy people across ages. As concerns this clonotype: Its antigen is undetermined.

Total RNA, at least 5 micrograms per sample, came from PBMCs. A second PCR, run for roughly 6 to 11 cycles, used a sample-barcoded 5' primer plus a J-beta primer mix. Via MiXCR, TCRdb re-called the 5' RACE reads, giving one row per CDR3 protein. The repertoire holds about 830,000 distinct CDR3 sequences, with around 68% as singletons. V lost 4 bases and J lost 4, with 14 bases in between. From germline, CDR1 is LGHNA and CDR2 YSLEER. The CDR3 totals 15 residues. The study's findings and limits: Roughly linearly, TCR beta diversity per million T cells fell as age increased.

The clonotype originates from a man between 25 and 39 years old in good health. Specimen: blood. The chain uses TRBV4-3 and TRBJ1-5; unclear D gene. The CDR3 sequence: CASSPSLLGNQPQHF. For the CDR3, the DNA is TGCGCCAGCAGCCCTTCCCTCCTCGGTAATCAGCCCCAGCATTTT.